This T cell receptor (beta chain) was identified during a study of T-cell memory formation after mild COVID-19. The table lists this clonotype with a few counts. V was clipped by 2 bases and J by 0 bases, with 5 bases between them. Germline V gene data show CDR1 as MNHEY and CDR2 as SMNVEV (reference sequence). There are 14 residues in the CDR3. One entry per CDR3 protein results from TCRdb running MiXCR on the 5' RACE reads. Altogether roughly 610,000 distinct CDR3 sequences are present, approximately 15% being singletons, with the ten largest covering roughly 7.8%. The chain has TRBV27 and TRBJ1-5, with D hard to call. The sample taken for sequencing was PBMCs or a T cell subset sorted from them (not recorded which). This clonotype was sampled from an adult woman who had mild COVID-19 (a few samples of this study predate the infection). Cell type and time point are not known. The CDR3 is CASSLRDSNQPQHF. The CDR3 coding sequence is TGTGCCAGCAGTTTACGAGATAGCAATCAGCCCCAGCATTTT.